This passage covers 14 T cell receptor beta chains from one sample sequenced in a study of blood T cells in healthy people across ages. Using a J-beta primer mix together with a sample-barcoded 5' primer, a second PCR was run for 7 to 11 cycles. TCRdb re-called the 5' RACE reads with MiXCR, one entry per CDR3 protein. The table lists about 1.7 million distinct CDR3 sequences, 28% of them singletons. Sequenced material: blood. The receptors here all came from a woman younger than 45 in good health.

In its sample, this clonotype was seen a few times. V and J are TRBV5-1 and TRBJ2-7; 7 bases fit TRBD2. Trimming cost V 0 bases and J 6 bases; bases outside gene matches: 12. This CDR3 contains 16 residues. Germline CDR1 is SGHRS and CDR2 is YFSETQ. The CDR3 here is CASSLVPAGTSPEQYF. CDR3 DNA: TGCGCCAGCAGCTTGGTTCCAGCGGGGACCTCCCCCGAGCAGTACTTC.

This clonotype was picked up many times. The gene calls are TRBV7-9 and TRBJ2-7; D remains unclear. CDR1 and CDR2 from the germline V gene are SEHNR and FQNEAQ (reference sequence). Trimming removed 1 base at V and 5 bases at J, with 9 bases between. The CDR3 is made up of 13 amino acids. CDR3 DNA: TGTGCCAGCAGCTTAGTATCTCCTCACGAGCAGTACTTC. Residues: CASSLVSPHEQYF.

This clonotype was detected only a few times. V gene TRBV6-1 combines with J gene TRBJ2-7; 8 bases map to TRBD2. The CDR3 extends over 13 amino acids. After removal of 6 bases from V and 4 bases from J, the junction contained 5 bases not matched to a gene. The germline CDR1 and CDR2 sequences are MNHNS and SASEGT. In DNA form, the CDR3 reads TGTGCCAGCAGAACCGGGAGGGAATACGAGCAGTACTTC. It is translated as CASRTGREYEQYF.

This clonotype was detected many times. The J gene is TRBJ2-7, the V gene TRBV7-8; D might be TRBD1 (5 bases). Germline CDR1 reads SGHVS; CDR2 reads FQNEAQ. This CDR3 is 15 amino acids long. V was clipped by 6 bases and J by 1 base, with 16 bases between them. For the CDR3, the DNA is TGTGCCAGCAGAGGCAGCAGGGCCGTTTCCTACGAGCAGTACTTC. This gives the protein CASRGSRAVSYEQYF.

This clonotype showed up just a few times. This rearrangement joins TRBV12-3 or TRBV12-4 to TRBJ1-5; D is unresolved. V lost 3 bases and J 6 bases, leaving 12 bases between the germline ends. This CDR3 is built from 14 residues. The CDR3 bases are TGTGCCAGCAGTTTGTCCCGGGAGGGTCAGCCCCAGCATTTT. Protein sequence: CASSLSREGQPQHF.

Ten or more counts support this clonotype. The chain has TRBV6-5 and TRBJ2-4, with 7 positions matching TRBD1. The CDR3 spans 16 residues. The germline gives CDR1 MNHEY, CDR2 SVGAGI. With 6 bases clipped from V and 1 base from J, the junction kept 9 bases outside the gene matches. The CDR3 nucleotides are TGTGCCAGCAGGCCGAACAGGGGACGGGCCAAAAACATTCAGTACTTC. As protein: CASRPNRGRAKNIQYF.

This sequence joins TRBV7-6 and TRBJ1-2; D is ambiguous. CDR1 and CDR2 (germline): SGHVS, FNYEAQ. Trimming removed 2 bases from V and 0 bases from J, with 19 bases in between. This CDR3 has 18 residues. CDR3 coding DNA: TGTGCCAGCAGCTTATTTGGTGGAGGGAGGGAAGCTAACTATGGCTACACCTTC. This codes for CASSLFGGGREANYGYTF. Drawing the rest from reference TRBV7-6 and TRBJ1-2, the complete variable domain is GAGVSQSPRYKVTKRGQDVALRCDPISGHVSLYWYRQALGQGPEFLTYFNYEAQQDKSGLPNDRFSAERPEGSISTLTIQRTEQRDSAMYRCASSLFGGGREANYGYTFGSGTRLTVV.

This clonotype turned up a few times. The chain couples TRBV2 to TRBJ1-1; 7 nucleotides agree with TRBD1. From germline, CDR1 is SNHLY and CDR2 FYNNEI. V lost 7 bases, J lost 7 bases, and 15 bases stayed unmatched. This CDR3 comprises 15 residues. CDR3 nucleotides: TGTGCCAGCAAAGTCCGACAGGGCGTGCGAAGTGAAGCTTTCTTT. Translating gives CASKVRQGVRSEAFF.

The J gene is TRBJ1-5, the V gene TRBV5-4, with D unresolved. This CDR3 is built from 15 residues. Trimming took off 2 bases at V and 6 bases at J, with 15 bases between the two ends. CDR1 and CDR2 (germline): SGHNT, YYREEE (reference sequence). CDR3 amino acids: CASSLGTVEGQPQHF. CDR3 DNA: TGTGCCAGCAGCTTAGGTACAGTCGAAGGTCAGCCCCAGCATTTT.

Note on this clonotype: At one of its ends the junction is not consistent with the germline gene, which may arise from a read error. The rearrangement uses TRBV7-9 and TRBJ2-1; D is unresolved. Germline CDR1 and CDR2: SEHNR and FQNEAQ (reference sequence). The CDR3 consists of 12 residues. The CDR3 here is CASSPGFNVQFF. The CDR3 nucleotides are TGTGCCAGCAGCCCTGGGTTCAATGTGCAGTTCTTC.

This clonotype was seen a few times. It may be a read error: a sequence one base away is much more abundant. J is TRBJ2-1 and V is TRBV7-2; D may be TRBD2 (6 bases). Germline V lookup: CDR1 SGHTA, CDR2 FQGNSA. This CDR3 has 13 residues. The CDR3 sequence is CASSPSDYNGQFF. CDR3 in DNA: TGTGCCAGCAGCCCTAGCGACTACAATGGGCAGTTCTTC. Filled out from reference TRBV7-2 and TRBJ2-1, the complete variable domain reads GAGVSQSPSNKVTEKGKDVELRCDPISGHTALYWYRQSLGQGLEFLIYFQGNSAPDKSGLPSDRFSAERTGGSVSTLTIQRTQQEDSAVYLCASSPSDYNGQFFGPGTRLTVL.

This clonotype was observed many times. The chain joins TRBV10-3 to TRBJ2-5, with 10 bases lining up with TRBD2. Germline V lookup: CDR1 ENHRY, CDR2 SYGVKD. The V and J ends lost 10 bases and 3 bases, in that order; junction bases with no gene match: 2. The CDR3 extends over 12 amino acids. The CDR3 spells CATGTSEETQYF. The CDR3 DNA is TGTGCCACGGGGACTAGCGAAGAGACCCAGTACTTC.

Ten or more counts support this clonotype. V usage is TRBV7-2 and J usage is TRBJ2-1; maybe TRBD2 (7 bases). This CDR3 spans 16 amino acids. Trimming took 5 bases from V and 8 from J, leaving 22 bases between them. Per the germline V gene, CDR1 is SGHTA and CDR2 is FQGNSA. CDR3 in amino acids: CASSPRTGGIRDEQFF. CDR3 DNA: TGTGCCAGCAGCCCCCGGACGGGGGGCATCAGGGATGAGCAGTTCTTC.

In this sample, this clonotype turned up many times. CDR3 sequence: CSARGTSGPYEQYF. The CDR3 nucleotides read TGCAGTGCCCGTGGGACTAGCGGGCCCTACGAGCAGTACTTC. The V call is TRBV20-1, the J call TRBJ2-7; 12 nucleotides match TRBD2. V lost 6 bases, J lost 2 bases, and 5 bases stayed unmatched. The CDR3 sequence is 14 residues long. Per the germline V gene, CDR1 is DFQATT and CDR2 is SNEGSKA (reference sequence).